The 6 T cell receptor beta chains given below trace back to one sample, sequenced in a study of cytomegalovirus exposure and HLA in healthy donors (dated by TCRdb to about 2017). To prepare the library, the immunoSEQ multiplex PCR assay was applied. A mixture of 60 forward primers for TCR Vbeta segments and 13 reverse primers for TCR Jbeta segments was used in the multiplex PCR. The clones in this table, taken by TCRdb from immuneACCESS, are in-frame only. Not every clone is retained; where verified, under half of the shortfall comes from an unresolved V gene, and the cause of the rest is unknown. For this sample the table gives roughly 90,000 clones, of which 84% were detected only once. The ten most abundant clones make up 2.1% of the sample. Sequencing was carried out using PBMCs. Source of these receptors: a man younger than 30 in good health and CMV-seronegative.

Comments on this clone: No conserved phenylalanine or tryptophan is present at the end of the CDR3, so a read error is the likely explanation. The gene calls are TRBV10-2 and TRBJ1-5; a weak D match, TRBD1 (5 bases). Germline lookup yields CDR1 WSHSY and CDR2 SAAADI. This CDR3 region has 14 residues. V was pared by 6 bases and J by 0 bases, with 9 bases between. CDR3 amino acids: CASRDTHSNQPQHV. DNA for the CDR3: TGCGCCAGCAGGGACACCCATAGCAATCAGCCCCAGCATGTT.

Here the CDR3 DNA reads TGCGCCAGCAGCTTGGCCGGGACACCCCATGAGCAGTACTTC. Its translation: CASSLAGTPHEQYF. The gene calls are TRBV5-1 and TRBJ2-7, with D perhaps matching TRBD1 (6 bases). This CDR3 region has 14 residues. Trimming took off 0 bases at V and 7 bases at J, with 14 bases between the two ends. Germline V gene data show CDR1 as SGHRS and CDR2 as YFSETQ.

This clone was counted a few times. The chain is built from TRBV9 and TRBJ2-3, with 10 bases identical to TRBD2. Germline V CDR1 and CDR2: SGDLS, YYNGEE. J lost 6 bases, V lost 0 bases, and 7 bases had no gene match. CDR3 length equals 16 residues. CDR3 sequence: CASSVGDSGRRDTQYF. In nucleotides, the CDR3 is TGTGCCAGCAGCGTAGGCGATAGCGGGAGGCGGGATACGCAGTATTTT. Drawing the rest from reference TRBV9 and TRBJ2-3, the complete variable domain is DSGVTQTPKHLITATGQRVTLRCSPRSGDLSVYWYQQSLDQGLQFLIQYYNGEERAKGNILERFSAQQFPDLHSELNLSSLELGDSALYFCASSVGDSGRRDTQYFGPGTRLTVL.

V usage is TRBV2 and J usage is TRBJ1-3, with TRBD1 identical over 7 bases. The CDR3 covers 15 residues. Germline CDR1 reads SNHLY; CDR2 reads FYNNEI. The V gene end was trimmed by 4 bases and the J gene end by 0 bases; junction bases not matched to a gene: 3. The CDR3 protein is CASSVTGVSGNTIYF. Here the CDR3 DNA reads TGTGCCAGCAGTGTTACAGGGGTCTCTGGAAACACCATATATTTT.

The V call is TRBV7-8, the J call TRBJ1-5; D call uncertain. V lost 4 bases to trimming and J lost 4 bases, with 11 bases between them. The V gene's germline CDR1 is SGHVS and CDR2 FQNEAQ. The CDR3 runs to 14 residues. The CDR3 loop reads CASSSMEPNQPQHF. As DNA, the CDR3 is TGTGCCAGCAGCTCCATGGAGCCGAATCAGCCCCAGCATTTT.

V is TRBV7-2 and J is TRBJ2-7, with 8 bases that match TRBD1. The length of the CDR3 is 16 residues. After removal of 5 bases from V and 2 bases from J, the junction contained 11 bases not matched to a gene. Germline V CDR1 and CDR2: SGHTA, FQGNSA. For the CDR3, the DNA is TGTGCCAGCAGCGAAATTACAGGGGGACCCCCCTACGAGCAGTACTTC. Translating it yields CASSEITGGPPYEQYF.